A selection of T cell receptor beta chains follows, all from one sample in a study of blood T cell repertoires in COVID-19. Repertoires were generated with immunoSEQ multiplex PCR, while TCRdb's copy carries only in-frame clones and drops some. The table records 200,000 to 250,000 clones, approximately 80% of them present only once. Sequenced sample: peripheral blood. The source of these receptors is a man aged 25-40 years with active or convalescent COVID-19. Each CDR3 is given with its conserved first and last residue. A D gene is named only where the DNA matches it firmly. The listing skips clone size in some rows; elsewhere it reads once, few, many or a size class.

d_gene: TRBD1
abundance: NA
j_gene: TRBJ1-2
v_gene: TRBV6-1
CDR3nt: TGTGCCAGCAGTGAACCGGGACAGCACTATGGCTACACCTTC
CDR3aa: CASSEPGQHYGYTF

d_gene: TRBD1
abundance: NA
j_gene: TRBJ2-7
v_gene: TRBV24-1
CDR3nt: TGTGCCACCAGTGGACGGGGACAGGGGGTTTCGGAGCAGTACTTC
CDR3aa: CATSGRGQGVSEQYF

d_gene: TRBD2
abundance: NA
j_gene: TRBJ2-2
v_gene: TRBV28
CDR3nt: TGTGCCAGCAGTTTGAGGGGACACTACCTAGCGGGGGTATTGGCCGGGGAGCTGTTTTTT
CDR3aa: CASSLRGHYLAGVLAGELFF

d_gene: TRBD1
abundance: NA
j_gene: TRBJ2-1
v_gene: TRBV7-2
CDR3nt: TGTGCCAGCAGCATCGGGACAGGGGTTGGATTTGAGCAGTTCTTC
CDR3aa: CASSIGTGVGFEQFF

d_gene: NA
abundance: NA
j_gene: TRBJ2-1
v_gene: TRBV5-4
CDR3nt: TGTGCCAGCAGCCCTTCAGGGGGGAATGAGCAGTTCTTC
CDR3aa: CASSPSGGNEQFF

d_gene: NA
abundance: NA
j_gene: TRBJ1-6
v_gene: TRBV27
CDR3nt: TGTGCCAGCGGGGAGGGTCGTGGTTCACCCCTCCACTTT
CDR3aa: CASGEGRGSPLHF

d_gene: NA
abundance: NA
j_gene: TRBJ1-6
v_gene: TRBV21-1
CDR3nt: TGTGCCAGCAGCAAAGGGGAGGGGGAGCTCCTTAATTCACCCCTCCACTTT
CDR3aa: CASSKGEGELLNSPLHF

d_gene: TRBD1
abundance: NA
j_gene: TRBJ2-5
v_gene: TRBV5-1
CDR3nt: TGCGCCAGCAGCTCGGCAACAGGGGTCGAGACCCAGTACTTC
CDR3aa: CASSSATGVETQYF

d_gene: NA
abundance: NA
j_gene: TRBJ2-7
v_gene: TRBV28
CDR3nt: TGTGCCAGCAGGGACACAGCAATCACTACCTACGAGCAGTACTTC
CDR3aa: CASRDTAITTYEQYF

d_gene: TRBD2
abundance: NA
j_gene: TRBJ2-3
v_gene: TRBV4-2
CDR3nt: TGTGCCAGCAGCCAAGAAGGGCCTAGCGGGGGGGGGCAGTATTTT
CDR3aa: CASSQEGPSGGGQYF

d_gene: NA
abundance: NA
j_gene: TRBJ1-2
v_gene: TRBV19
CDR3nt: TGTGCCAGTAGTATTCTACCCTCAATCGGTTCTGGCTACACCTTC
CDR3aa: CASSILPSIGSGYTF

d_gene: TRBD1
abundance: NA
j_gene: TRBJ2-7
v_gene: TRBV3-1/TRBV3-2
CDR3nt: TGTGCCAGCAGCCTCGGGACAGGAACCTACGAGCAGTACTTC
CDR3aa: CASSLGTGTYEQYF

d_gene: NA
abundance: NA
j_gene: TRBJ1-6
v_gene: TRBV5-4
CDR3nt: TGTGCCAGCAGCTTGGGTCCGCGGTATAATTCACCCCTCCACTTT
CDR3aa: CASSLGPRYNSPLHF

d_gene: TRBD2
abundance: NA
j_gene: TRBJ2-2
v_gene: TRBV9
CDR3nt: TGTGCCAGCAGCGTTAGCGGGGTGAACACCGGGGAGCTGTTTTTT
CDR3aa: CASSVSGVNTGELFF

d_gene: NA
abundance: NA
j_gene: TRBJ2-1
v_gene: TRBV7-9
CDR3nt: TGTGCCAGCAGCTTGGTAATAGGAGGGGCCTACAATGAGCAGTTCTTC
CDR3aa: CASSLVIGGAYNEQFF

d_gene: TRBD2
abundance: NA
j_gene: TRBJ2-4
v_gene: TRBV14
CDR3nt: TGTGCCAGCAGCCCCGCGGGGGGGCTAAAAAACATTCAGTACTTC
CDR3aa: CASSPAGGLKNIQYF

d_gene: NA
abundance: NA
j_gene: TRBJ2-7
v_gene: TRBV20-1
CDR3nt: TGCAGTGCTCCCGACTTCTACGAGCAGTACTTC
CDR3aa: CSAPDFYEQYF

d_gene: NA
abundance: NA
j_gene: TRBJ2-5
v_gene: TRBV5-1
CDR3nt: TGCGCCAGCAGCCCCGAATCGGGGCAAGAGACCCAGTACTTC
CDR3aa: CASSPESGQETQYF

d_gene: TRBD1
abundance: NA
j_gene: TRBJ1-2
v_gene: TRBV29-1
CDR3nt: TGCAGCGTTCCCGGCGGGACAGGGAAGGGTGGCTACACCTTC
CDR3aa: CSVPGGTGKGGYTF

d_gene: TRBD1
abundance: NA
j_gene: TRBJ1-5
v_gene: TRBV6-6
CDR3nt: TGTGCCAGCAGTTACAAGGGGACAGCGTACACGCAGCCCCAGCATTTT
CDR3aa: CASSYKGTAYTQPQHF

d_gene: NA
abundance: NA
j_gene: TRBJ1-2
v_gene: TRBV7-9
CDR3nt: TGTGCCAGCAGCTTAGCATCAGGGGATGGCTACACCTTC
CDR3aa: CASSLASGDGYTF

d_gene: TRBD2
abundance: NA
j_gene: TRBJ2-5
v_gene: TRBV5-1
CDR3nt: TGCGCCAGCAGTCTCCCGGGGGGGGAGACCCAGTACTTC
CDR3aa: CASSLPGGETQYF

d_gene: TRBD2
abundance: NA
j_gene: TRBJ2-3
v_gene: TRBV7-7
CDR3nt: TGTGCCAGCAGCTCGGGACTAGCTGTGGGCACAGATACGCAGTATTTT
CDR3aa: CASSSGLAVGTDTQYF

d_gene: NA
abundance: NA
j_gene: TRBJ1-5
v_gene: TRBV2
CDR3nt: TGTGCCAGCAGTTCTCAAAGGGGTGGGGCCTACAATCAGCCCCAGCATTTT
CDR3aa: CASSSQRGGAYNQPQHF

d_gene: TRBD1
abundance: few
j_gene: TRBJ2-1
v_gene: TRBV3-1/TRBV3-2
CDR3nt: TGTGCCAGCAGCCAAGGAACAGGGGGCTGGAATGAGCAGTTCTTC
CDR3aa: CASSQGTGGWNEQFF

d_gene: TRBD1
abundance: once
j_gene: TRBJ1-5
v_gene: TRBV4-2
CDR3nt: TGTGCCAGCAGCTTGCGGACAGGGAATCAGCCCCAGCATTTT
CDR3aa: CASSLRTGNQPQHF

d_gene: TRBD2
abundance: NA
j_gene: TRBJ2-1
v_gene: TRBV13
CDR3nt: TGTGCCAGCACCCTGGGACTAGCGGACAATGAGCAGTTCTTC
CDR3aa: CASTLGLADNEQFF

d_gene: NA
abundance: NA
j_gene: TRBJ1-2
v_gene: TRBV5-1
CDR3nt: TGCGCCAGCAGCACGGGACACCCGGACGTAGGCTACACCTTC
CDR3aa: CASSTGHPDVGYTF

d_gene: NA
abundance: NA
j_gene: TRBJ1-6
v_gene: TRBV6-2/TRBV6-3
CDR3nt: TGTGCCAGCAGTTATGAACAGGGCTCACCCCTCCACTTT
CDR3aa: CASSYEQGSPLHF

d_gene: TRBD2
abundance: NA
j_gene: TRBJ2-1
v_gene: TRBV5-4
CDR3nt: TGTGCCAGCAGCTTGGCCGGGGGGACTAATACAATGAGCTCGTTCTTC
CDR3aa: CASSLAGGTNTMSSFF

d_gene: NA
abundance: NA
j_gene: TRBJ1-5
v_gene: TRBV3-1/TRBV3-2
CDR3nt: TGTGCCAGCAGCCAAGGCAGTCATAGCAATCAGCCCCAGCATTTT
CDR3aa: CASSQGSHSNQPQHF

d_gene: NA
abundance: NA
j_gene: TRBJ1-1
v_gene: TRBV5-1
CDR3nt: TGCGCCAGCAGCTTGGTTAAGGGGATGACTGAAGCTTTCTTT
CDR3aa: CASSLVKGMTEAFF

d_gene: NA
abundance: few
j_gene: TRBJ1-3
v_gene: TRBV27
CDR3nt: TGTGCCAGCAGTTTACAACAGGGATACACCATATATTTT
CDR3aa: CASSLQQGYTIYF

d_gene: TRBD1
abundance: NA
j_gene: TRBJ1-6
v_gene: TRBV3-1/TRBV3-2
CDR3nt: TGTGCCAGCAGCCAATGGAAGGGGGCGCTCACCTATAATTCACCCCTCCACTTT
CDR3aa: CASSQWKGALTYNSPLHF

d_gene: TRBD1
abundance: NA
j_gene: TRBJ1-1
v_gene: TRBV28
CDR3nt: TGTGCCAGCAGGCAAACAGGGGTCACTGAAGCTTTCTTT
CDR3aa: CASRQTGVTEAFF

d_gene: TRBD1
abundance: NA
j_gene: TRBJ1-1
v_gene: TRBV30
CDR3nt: TGTGCCTGGAGGACCGGGACAGCCGCTTTCTTT
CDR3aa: CAWRTGTAAFF

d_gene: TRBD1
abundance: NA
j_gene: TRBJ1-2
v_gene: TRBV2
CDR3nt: TGTGCCAGCATGACCCGGGACAGCTATGGCTACACCTTC
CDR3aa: CASMTRDSYGYTF

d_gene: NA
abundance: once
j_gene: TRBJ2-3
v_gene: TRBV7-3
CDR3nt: TGTGCCAGCAGCTTAAGGGGGGACAGTTTCACAGATACGCAGTATTTT
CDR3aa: CASSLRGDSFTDTQYF

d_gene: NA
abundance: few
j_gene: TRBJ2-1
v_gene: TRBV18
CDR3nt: TGTGCCAGCTCACCCTATACGGGTAATGAGCAGTTCTTC
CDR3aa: CASSPYTGNEQFF

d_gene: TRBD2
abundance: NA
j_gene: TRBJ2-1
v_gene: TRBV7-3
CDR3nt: TGTGCCAGCAGACCGGGACTAGAGTCTGAGCAGTTCTTC
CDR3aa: CASRPGLESEQFF

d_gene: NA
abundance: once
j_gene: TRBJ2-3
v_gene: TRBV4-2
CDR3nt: TGTGCCAGCAGCCGGGCTAATAGCGGAGCGACAGATACGCAGTATTTT
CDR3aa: CASSRANSGATDTQYF

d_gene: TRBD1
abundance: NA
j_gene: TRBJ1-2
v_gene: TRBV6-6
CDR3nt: TGTGCCAGCAGCCCGACAGGGGAATATGGCTACACCTTC
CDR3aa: CASSPTGEYGYTF

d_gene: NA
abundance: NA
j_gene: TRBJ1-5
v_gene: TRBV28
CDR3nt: TGTGCCAGCAGTAAGACAGAATATAGCAATCAGCCCCAGCATTTT
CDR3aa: CASSKTEYSNQPQHF

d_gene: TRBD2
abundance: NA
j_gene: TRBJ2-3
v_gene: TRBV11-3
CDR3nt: TGTGCCAGCAGCTTAGGACAGCGGGGGGGCGGGTCAGATACGCAGTATTTT
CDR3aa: CASSLGQRGGGSDTQYF

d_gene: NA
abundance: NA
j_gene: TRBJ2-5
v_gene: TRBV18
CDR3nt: TGTGCCAGCTCACCCAAACTACCGGAAGAGACCCAGTACTTC
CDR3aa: CASSPKLPEETQYF

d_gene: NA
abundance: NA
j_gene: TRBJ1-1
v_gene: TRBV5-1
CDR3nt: TGCGCCAGCAGCTACTACCGGTCGGTATCAAGGAACACTGAAGCTTTCTTT
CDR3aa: CASSYYRSVSRNTEAFF

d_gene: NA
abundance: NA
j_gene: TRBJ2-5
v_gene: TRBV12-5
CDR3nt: TGTGCTAGTGCTAGGGACACAGAGACCCAGTACTTC
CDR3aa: CASARDTETQYF

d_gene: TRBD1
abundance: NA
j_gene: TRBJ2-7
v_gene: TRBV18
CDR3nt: TGTGCCAGCTCACGGGGACAGGGGCCTACCTACGAGCAGTACTTC
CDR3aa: CASSRGQGPTYEQYF

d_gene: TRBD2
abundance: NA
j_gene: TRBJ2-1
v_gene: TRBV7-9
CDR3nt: TGTGCCAGCAGAAATCCGGGACTAGCGTCCGATGAGCAGTTCTTC
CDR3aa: CASRNPGLASDEQFF

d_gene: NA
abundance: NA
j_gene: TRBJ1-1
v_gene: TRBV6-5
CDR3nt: TGTGCCAGCAGTCACACAGTGAACACTGAAGCTTTCTTT
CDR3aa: CASSHTVNTEAFF

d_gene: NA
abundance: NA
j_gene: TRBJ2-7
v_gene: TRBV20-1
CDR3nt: TGCAGTGCTAGAGGAGAATACGAGCAGTACTTC
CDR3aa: CSARGEYEQYF

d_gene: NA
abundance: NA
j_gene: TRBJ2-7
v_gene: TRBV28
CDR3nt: TGTGCCAGCAGTTTAACTAGCTTAGAGGCGGGCCTCTACGAGCAGTACTTC
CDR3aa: CASSLTSLEAGLYEQYF

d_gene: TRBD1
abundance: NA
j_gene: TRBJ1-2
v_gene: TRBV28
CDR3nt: TGTGCCAGCACATCATCAGGGGGGAACTATGGCTACACCTTC
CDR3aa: CASTSSGGNYGYTF

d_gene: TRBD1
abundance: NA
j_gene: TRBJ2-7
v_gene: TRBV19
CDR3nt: TGTGCCAGTAGTATACGGGACAGGGGCACCTACGAGCAGTACTTC
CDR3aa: CASSIRDRGTYEQYF

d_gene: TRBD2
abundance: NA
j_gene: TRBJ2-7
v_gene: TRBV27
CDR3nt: TGTGCCAGCAGTCCCGGGACTAGCGGCTCCTACGAGCAGTACTTC
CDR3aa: CASSPGTSGSYEQYF

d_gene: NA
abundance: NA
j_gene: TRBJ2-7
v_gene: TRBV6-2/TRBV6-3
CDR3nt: TGTGCCAGCAGTTACCCCCTGGGGACTGGAACCTACGAGCAGTACTTC
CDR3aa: CASSYPLGTGTYEQYF